Described below is a single T cell receptor (beta chain) sequence and its context. Here immunoSEQ multiplex PCR was the method, and the copy in TCRdb shows in-frame clones only, minus some. The repertoire consists of a few hundred thousand clones, with 70% to 90% occurring once and the leading ten covering 5.5% to 7%. CDR1 is MNHNY and CDR2 is SVGAGI in the germline V gene (reference sequence). V was clipped by 6 bases and J by 13 bases; unmatched bases: 7. The length of the CDR3 is 13 residues. The data are from a study of blood T cell repertoires in COVID-19. This clonotype was sampled from a woman aged 25-40 years who had recovered from COVID-19. Material: PBMCs or T cells enriched from blood (not recorded which). The rearrangement links TRBV6-6 to TRBJ1-6; 9 nucleotides align to TRBD1. The CDR3: CASSTGGAGPLHF. Here the CDR3 DNA reads TGTGCCAGCAGCACAGGGGGCGCAGGGCCCCTCCACTTT.